These 28 T cell receptor beta chains came from one sample sequenced in a study of blood T cells in healthy people across ages. Using a J-beta primer mix together with a sample-barcoded 5' primer, a second PCR was run for roughly 7 to 11 cycles. One entry per CDR3 protein, called by TCRdb with MiXCR from the 5' RACE reads. The data hold around 1.7 million distinct CDR3 sequences, with approximately 28% observed a single time. Sequenced sample: blood. Receptor source: a woman aged 30 to 39 in good health.

This clonotype appeared a few times. The chain joins TRBV4-1 to TRBJ1-5, with TRBD1 as a possible D gene (5 bases). Per the germline V gene, CDR1 is MGHRA and CDR2 is YSYEKL. Trimming pared 1 base from V and 0 bases from J, leaving 10 bases between. CDR3 length: 16 residues. CDR3 in amino acids: CASSQVRGGSNQPQHF. CDR3 DNA: TGCGCCAGCAGCCAAGTTCGGGGGGGTAGCAATCAGCCCCAGCATTTT.

The chain is built from TRBV5-6 and TRBJ1-2; D not resolved. This CDR3 is 14 amino acids long. Germline V gives CDR1 SGHDT, CDR2 YYEEEE. V was trimmed by 6 bases and J by 3 bases, leaving 15 bases between them. The CDR3 nucleotides read TGTGCCAGCAACTTAGCGCGGGCTGACTATGGCTACACCTTC. Protein sequence: CASNLARADYGYTF.

The chain links TRBV6-5 to TRBJ2-3, with D maybe TRBD2 (5 bases). The germline V gene encodes CDR1 MNHEY and CDR2 SVGAGI. V was clipped by 7 bases and J by 6 bases, with 8 bases between them. This CDR3 contains 11 residues. The CDR3 DNA is TGTGCCAGCACGCGGAGGGATACGCAGTATTTT. Translated: CASTRRDTQYF.

CDR3 coding DNA: TGTGCCTGGAGTGTTTCGGACAATGAGCAGTTCTTC. Translated: CAWSVSDNEQFF. The genes are TRBV30 and TRBJ2-1; no clear D. V shed 0 bases and J shed 5 bases, with 5 bases lying between them. Germline CDR1 and CDR2: GTSNPN and SVGIG (reference sequence). The CDR3 has 12 residues.

This clonotype was picked up one time. V is TRBV6-2 or TRBV6-3 and J is TRBJ2-5; 8 positions agree with TRBD2. Trimming took 0 bases from V and 11 from J; bases not matched to a gene: 11. In germline, CDR1 is MNHEY, CDR2 SVGEGT. CDR3 length equals 15 residues. CDR3: CASSYSAGGYNEQYF. The CDR3 bases are TGTGCCAGCAGTTACTCGGCGGGGGGATACAATGAGCAGTACTTC.

The chain is built from TRBV10-2 and TRBJ1-2; no clear D gene. The germline V gene has CDR1 WSHSY and CDR2 SAAADI. V lost 6 bases and J lost 6, with 11 bases in between. The CDR3 runs to 12 residues. The CDR3: CASRADTHGYTF. CDR3 nucleotide sequence: TGCGCCAGCAGGGCAGACACCCATGGCTACACCTTC.

This clonotype has a handful of counts. The gene calls are TRBV5-5 and TRBJ2-3; D possibly matches TRBD1 or TRBD2 (5 bases each). V was trimmed by 4 bases and J by 3 bases, leaving 15 bases between them. Germline CDR1 is SGHKS and CDR2 is YYEKEE (reference sequence). There are 15 residues in the CDR3. CDR3 in DNA: TGTGCCAGCAGCCTGGGGTTTGGGGGAACAGATACGCAGTATTTT. Translating gives CASSLGFGGTDTQYF.

Concerning this clonotype itself: The junction does not match germline at one end; this may be a read error. This chain connects TRBV29-1 to TRBJ1-4; D call uncertain. The CDR3 length is 13 residues. CDR1 and CDR2 from the germline V gene are SQVTM and ANQGSEA. The CDR3 loop reads CSVRGGSNEKPFF. The CDR3 nucleotides read TGCAGCGTTCGTGGAGGGTCTAATGAAAAACCGTTTTTT.

The chain uses TRBV7-8 and TRBJ2-1; 7 bases agree with TRBD2. V dropped 1 base and J dropped 7; count of bases not matched to a gene: 4. Per germline, CDR1 SGHVS and CDR2 FQNEAQ. This CDR3 is 14 amino acids long. In nucleotides, the CDR3 is TGTGCCAGCAGCTTAGACGGGAGGATAAATGAGCAGTTCTTC. It codes for CASSLDGRINEQFF. Variable domain in full (rest from reference TRBV7-8 and TRBJ2-1): GAGVSQSPRYKVAKRGQDVALRCDPISGHVSLFWYQQALGQGPEFLTYFQNEAQLDKSGLPSDRFFAERPEGSVSTLKIQRTQQEDSAVYLCASSLDGRINEQFFGPGTRLTVL.

This clonotype was counted many times. The chain recombines TRBV20-1 with TRBJ2-4; D is unresolved. CDR1 and CDR2 (germline): DFQATT, SNEGSKA (reference sequence). The ends were cut back, 5 bases at V and 0 bases at J, with 17 bases in the middle. CDR3 length: 16 residues. CDR3: CSAPPLRGLAKNIQYF. DNA for the CDR3: TGCAGTGCTCCCCCCCTTAGAGGTTTAGCCAAAAACATTCAGTACTTC.

The chain links TRBV12-3 or TRBV12-4 to TRBJ1-2; 10 bases fit TRBD1. The CDR3 runs to 14 residues. V lost 10 bases, J lost 2 bases, and 7 bases stayed unmatched. The CDR3 DNA follows: TGTGCCACGGGACAGGGGACGAGAAACTATGGCTACACCTTC. Its protein product is CATGQGTRNYGYTF.

The chain is built from TRBV5-1 and TRBJ1-4, with D tentatively TRBD1 (5 bases). The germline gives CDR1 SGHRS, CDR2 YFSETQ. Trimming removed 1 base at V and 7 bases at J, with 14 bases between. There are 15 residues in the CDR3. In nucleotides, the CDR3 is TGCGCCAGCAGCTTGTCGCCTACGAGGGGTGAAAAACTGTTTTTT. Encoded protein: CASSLSPTRGEKLFF.

This clonotype was counted many times. This chain joins TRBV5-1 and TRBJ2-7; TRBD1 matches 12 bases. V was clipped by 4 bases and J by 7 bases; unmatched bases: 9. CDR3 size: 15 residues. The V gene's germline CDR1 is SGHRS and CDR2 YFSETQ. CDR3 region: CASSATGTGGREQYF. The CDR3 DNA is TGCGCCAGCAGCGCCACCGGGACAGGGGGCAGGGAGCAGTACTTC.

This clonotype was recorded a few times. J is TRBJ2-3 and V is TRBV5-4; the match to TRBD2 covers 7 bases. V was clipped by 5 bases and J by 2 bases; unmatched bases: 8. The V gene's germline CDR1 is SGHNT and CDR2 YYREEE (reference sequence). The CDR3 sequence is 15 residues long. In nucleotides, the CDR3 is TGTGCCAGCAGGCGATTGGGACTAAACACAGATACGCAGTATTTT. Amino acids: CASRRLGLNTDTQYF. Complete variable domain (other parts from reference TRBV5-4 and TRBJ2-3): ETGVTQSPTHLIKTRGQQVTLRCSSQSGHNTVSWYQQALGQGPQFIFQYYREEENGRGNFPPRFSGLQFPNYSSELNVNALELDDSALYLCASRRLGLNTDTQYFGPGTRLTVL.

The rearrangement links TRBV4-1 to TRBJ2-5; TRBD2 matches 10 bases. The J segment lost 11 bases and the V segment lost 2 bases, leaving 17 bases of the junction unmatched. The CDR3 length is 17 residues. Germline-derived CDR1 and CDR2 are MGHRA and YSYEKL. The CDR3 reads CASSQLMSGGAIREQYF. DNA for the CDR3: TGCGCCAGCAGCCAACTCATGAGCGGGGGGGCAATACGTGAGCAGTACTTC.

V and J are TRBV25-1 and TRBJ2-7; 7 bases map to TRBD1. Germline assignment: CDR1 MGHDK and CDR2 SYGVNS. V was pared by 4 bases and J by 4 bases, with 4 bases of the junction left unmatched. The CDR3 consists of 13 residues. CDR3 loop: CASSGPTGYEQYF. The CDR3 bases are TGTGCCAGCAGTGGACCGACAGGGTACGAGCAGTACTTC.

This rearrangement joins TRBV20-1 to TRBJ2-3; no clear D. The CDR3 is made up of 14 amino acids. V was pared by 2 bases and J by 0 bases, with 9 bases between. Looked up from germline, CDR1 is DFQATT and CDR2 is SNEGSKA (reference sequence). The CDR3 loop reads CSARRPASTDTQYF. The DNA for the CDR3 is TGCAGTGCTAGACGGCCAGCTAGCACAGATACGCAGTATTTT.

This clonotype showed up just a few times. This rearrangement joins TRBV5-1 to TRBJ2-1; the match to TRBD1 covers 7 bases. CDR3 length: 14 residues. V lost 4 bases to trimming and J lost 8 bases; unmatched junction nucleotides: 9. The germline V gene encodes CDR1 SGHRS and CDR2 YFSETQ. CDR3 residues: CASSAGTAIDEQFF. The CDR3 region has the DNA TGCGCCAGCAGCGCCGGGACAGCTATTGATGAGCAGTTCTTC.

About this clonotype: One end of the junction is discordant with germline, which a read error may explain. In DNA, the CDR3 is TGTGCCGGCAGCCGTGACACCACCCTTTGGTACGAGCAGTACTTC. Protein: CAGSRDTTLWYEQYF. V gene TRBV7-3 combines with J gene TRBJ2-5; D not certain. Near its end, the DNA agrees better with TRBJ2-7, so the J call may be wrong. CDR3 length equals 15 residues. Germline V lookup: CDR1 SGHTA, CDR2 FQGTGA.

This clonotype was observed a few times. The chain couples TRBV11-2 to TRBJ2-7; TRBD2 matches at 9 bases. The J segment lost 3 bases and the V segment lost 5 bases, leaving 8 bases of the junction unmatched. Germline V gives CDR1 SGHAT, CDR2 FQNNGV. The CDR3 is made up of 15 amino acids. The CDR3 loop is CASSVSGGLIYEQYF. The CDR3 region has the DNA TGTGCCAGCAGCGTTAGCGGGGGCCTTATCTACGAGCAGTACTTC.

The rearrangement joins TRBV9 to TRBJ2-7, with D perhaps TRBD1 (6 bases). Germline lookup yields CDR1 SGDLS and CDR2 YYNGEE. The CDR3 has 15 amino acids. Trimming took off 4 bases at V and 6 bases at J, with 20 bases between the two ends. The CDR3 is CASSLGAGAPSEQYF. The CDR3 nucleotides read TGTGCCAGCAGCCTGGGGGCAGGGGCACCTAGCGAGCAGTACTTC.

This rearrangement joins TRBV7-8 to TRBJ2-3, with a weak D call TRBD2 (5 bases). Trimming took 4 bases from V and 1 from J, leaving 12 bases between them. The germline gives CDR1 SGHVS, CDR2 FQNEAQ. The CDR3 loop spans 15 amino acids. This chain's CDR3 is CASSSTRGRTDTQYF. CDR3 nucleotides: TGTGCCAGCAGCTCCACTAGAGGACGCACAGATACGCAGTATTTT.

This clonotype appeared many times. This sequence joins TRBV6-6 and TRBJ2-5; tentatively, D is TRBD1 or TRBD2 (5 bases each). Germline V gene lookup returns CDR1 MNHNY and CDR2 SVGAGI (reference sequence). Trimming cost V 0 bases and J 5 bases, with 10 bases left between them. This CDR3 is built from 14 residues. This CDR3 is CASSYSWGWETQYF. The CDR3 nucleotides are TGTGCCAGCAGTTACTCGTGGGGGTGGGAGACCCAGTACTTC.

Only a few counts were recorded for this clonotype. The rearrangement joins TRBV28 to TRBJ2-7; maybe TRBD2 (6 bases). The CDR3 covers 11 residues. Germline V gene lookup returns CDR1 MDHEN and CDR2 SYDVKM. The ends were cut back, 6 bases at V and 4 bases at J, with 7 bases in the middle. The CDR3 sequence: CASRREYEQYF. The CDR3 coding sequence is TGTGCCAGCAGACGGGAGTACGAGCAGTACTTC.

A note on this clonotype: Mismatch with germline at one junction end may stem from a read error. The chain has TRBV5-1 and TRBJ2-3; D is possibly TRBD1 (6 bases). There are 14 residues in the CDR3. Germline V gene sequence: CDR1 SGHRS, CDR2 YFSETQ. The CDR3 DNA follows: TGCACCAGCAGCGTCAACAGGGAATCAGATGCGCAGTATTTT. Its protein is CTSSVNRESDAQYF. The full variable domain, in which reference TRBV5-1 and TRBJ2-3 provide the parts outside the CDR3, is KAGVTQTPRYLIKTRGQQVTLSCSPISGHRSVSWYQQTPGQGLQFLFEYFSETQRNKGNFPGRFSGRQFSNSRSEMNVSTLELGDSALYLCTSSVNRESDAQYFGPGTRLTVL.

There are a few counts of this clonotype. The chain employs TRBV29-1 and TRBJ1-1; D gene ambiguous. CDR3 length: 9 amino acids. Germline assignment: CDR1 SQVTM and CDR2 ANQGSEA. Trimming stripped 4 bases from V and 8 bases from J, with 5 bases between. CDR3 protein: CSVGLEAFF. CDR3 bases: TGCAGCGTTGGCCTGGAAGCTTTCTTT.

In its sample, this clonotype was seen a few times. The CDR3 loop reads CATSGEIAGDTQYF. CDR3 nucleotide sequence: TGTGCCACCAGTGGAGAAATAGCGGGAGATACGCAGTATTTT. The genes are TRBV24-1 and TRBJ2-3, with 7 positions matching TRBD2. This CDR3 is built from 14 residues. The V segment lost 5 bases and the J segment 5 bases; nucleotides outside the gene matches: 6. Germline CDR1 reads KGHDR; CDR2 reads SFDVKD.

In the case of this clonotype: Being one base from a much bigger clone, this may be a read error. The V gene is TRBV7-8, the J gene TRBJ2-7; D remains ambiguous. This CDR3 comprises 11 residues. The V end lost 8 bases, the J end lost 5 bases, and 10 bases lay between the germline ends. Germline V gene sequence: CDR1 SGHVS, CDR2 FQNEAQ. The CDR3 here is CASWQSNEQYF. The CDR3 DNA is TGTGCCAGCTGGCAGAGTAACGAGCAGTACTTC.